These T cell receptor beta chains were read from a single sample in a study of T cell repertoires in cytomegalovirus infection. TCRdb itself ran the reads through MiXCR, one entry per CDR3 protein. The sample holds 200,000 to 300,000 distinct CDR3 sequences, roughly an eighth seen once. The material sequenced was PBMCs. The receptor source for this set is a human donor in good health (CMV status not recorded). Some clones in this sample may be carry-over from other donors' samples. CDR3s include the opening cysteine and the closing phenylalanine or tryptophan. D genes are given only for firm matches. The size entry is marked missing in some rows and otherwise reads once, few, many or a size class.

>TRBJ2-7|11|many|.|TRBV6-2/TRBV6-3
TGTGCCAGCAGTTCCATAGGCGGTCAGTACTTC
CASSSIGGQYF
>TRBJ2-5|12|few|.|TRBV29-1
TGCAGTGGCGGGGCAGCGAAAGAGACCCAGTACTTC
CSGGAAKETQYF
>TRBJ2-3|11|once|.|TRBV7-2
TGTGCCAGCAGGGGTTCAGATACGCAGTATTTT
CASRGSDTQYF
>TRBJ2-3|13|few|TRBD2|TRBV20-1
TGCAGTGCTAGACTAGCGGGAGCAGATACGCAGTATTTT
CSARLAGADTQYF
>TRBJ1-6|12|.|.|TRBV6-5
TGTGCCAGCGGGACTGGGAATTCACCCCTCCACTTT
CASGTGNSPLHF
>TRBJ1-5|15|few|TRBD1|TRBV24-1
TGTGCCACCAGTGTCCCGGGACAGGGATCTCAGCCCCAGCATTTT
CATSVPGQGSQPQHF
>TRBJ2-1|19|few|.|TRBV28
TGTGCCAGCAGTTTACTAATGGGGGAGAGCTTAAGCTCCTACAATGAGCAGTTCTTC
CASSLLMGESLSSYNEQFF
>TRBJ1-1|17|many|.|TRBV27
TGTGCCAGCATCCCGATAGGGAGCTGGGAAGCGGGCACTGAAGCTTTCTTT
CASIPIGSWEAGTEAFF
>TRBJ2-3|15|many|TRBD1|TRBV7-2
TGTGCCAGCAGAACCCCGGGACAGGGGGGAGGTACGCAGTATTTT
CASRTPGQGGGTQYF
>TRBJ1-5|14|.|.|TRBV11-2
TGTGCCAGCAGCTTAGGTGAAGGCAATCAGCCCCAGCATTTT
CASSLGEGNQPQHF
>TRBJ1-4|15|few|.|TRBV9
TGTGCCAGCAGCGTAGGTGCTGCAACTAATGAAAAACTGTTTTTT
CASSVGAATNEKLFF
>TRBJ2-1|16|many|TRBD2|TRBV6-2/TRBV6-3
TGTGCCAGCAAGGAAGGCCCTAGCGGGACATACAATGAGCAGTTCTTC
CASKEGPSGTYNEQFF
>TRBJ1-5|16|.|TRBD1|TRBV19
TGTGCCAGTAGTATAGAACCGGGACAGCATAATCAGCCCCAGCATTTT
CASSIEPGQHNQPQHF
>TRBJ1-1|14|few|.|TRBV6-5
TGTGCCAGCAGTTACTATGGAATGAACACTGAAGCTTTCTTT
CASSYYGMNTEAFF
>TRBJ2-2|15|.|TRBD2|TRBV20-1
TGCAGTGCTGAGCTTCTGGGACTAGCTTCCGGGGAGCTGTTTTTT
CSAELLGLASGELFF
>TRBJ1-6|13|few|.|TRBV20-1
TGCAGTGCTTTAGACAGAACTTATTCACCCCTCCACTTT
CSALDRTYSPLHF
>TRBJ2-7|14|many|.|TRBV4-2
TGTGCCAGCAGCCAAGTCGGTGGGGACTACGAGCAGTACTTC
CASSQVGGDYEQYF
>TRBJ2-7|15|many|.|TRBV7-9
TGTGCCAGCAGCCGCCTGGGAGGTTTTCCCTACGAGCAGTACTTC
CASSRLGGFPYEQYF
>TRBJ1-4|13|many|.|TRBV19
TGTGCCAGTAGTATCAACCTGAGGGAAAAACTGTTTTTT
CASSINLREKLFF
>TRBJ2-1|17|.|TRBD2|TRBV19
TGTGCCAGTAGCCTTCCTAGCGGGAGGGCCACCTACAATGAGCAGTTCTTC
CASSLPSGRATYNEQFF
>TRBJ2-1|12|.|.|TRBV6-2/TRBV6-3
TGTGCCAGCAGCCACGAGGGTTTTGAGCAGTTCTTC
CASSHEGFEQFF
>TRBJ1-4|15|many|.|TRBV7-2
TGTGCCAGCAGCTTCCGGCGGACCGACTATGAAAAACTGTTTTTT
CASSFRRTDYEKLFF
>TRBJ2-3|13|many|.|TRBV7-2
TGTGCCAGCCCGGGACTTGAAGTAGATACGCAGTATTTT
CASPGLEVDTQYF
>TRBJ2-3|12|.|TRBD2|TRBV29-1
TGCAGCGAACTAGCGGGAGCAGATACGCAGTATTTT
CSELAGADTQYF
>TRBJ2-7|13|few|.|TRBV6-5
TGTGCCAGCAGTTACACGGTCAAGGACGAGCAGTACTTC
CASSYTVKDEQYF
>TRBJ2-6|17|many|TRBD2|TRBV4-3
TGCGCCAGCAGCCAAGTGACTAGCGGGACTGGGGCCAACGTCCTGACTTTC
CASSQVTSGTGANVLTF
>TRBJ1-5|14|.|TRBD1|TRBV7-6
TGTGCCAGCAGCTTAGGGGTAGGGGGCCAGCCCCAGCATTTT
CASSLGVGGQPQHF
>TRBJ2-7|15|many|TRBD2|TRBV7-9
TGTGCCAGCAGCCCCCTAGCGGGGGAACCCTACGAGCAGTACTTC
CASSPLAGEPYEQYF
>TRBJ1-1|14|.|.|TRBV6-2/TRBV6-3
TGTGCCAGCAAACCCGGCCAGGGATACACTGAAGCTTTCTTT
CASKPGQGYTEAFF
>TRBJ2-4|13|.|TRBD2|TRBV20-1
TGCAGTGTCTTCGGGGGGGGTGGGAACATTCAGTACTTC
CSVFGGGGNIQYF
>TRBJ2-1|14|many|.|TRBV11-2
TGTGCCAGCAGCTTAGTGTGGACAGAAAATGAGCAGTTCTTC
CASSLVWTENEQFF
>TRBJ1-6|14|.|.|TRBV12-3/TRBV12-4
TGTGCCAGCAGAGCCGGACTGATTCATTCACCCCTCCACTTT
CASRAGLIHSPLHF
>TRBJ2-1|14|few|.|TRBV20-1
TGCAGTGCTAGAGCCCGGGACCGATACAATGAGCAGTTCTTC
CSARARDRYNEQFF
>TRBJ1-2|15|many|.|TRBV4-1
TGCGCCAGCAGCCACCCGACAAAGGGCGTTTATGGCTACACCTTC
CASSHPTKGVYGYTF
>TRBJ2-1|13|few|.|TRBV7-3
TGTGCCAGCAGCTTAAGGGCTGCCAATGAGCAGTTCTTC
CASSLRAANEQFF
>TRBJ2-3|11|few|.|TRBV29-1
TGCAGCGTTGATTCTGCAGATACGCAGTATTTT
CSVDSADTQYF
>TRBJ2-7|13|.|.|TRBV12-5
TGTGCTAGTGGTTTGCTAGCGACCTACGAGCAGTACTTC
CASGLLATYEQYF
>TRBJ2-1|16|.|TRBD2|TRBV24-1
TGTGCCACCAGTGATACACCGGGACTAGCGGGAGGGTCCCGGTTCTTC
CATSDTPGLAGGSRFF
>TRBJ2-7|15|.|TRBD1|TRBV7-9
TGTGCCAGCAGCTTACCCGGGACAGCACGCCACGAGCAGTACTTC
CASSLPGTARHEQYF
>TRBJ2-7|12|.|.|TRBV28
TGTGCCAGCGGGGACCCTCTGGGCGAGCAGTACTTC
CASGDPLGEQYF
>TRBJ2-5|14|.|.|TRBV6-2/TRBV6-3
TGTGCCAGCAGTTACTCTGGGGCGAGAGAGACCCAGTACTTC
CASSYSGARETQYF
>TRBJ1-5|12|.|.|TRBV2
TGTGCCAGCAGAGAAGGGTTGCAGCCCCAGCATTTT
CASREGLQPQHF
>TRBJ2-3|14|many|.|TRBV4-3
TGCGCCAGCAGCCAAGATATGGGGACAGATACGCAGTATTTT
CASSQDMGTDTQYF
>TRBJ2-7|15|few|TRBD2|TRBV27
TGTGCCAGCAGTTTACTAAGCGGGACGCCCTACGAGCAGTACTTC
CASSLLSGTPYEQYF